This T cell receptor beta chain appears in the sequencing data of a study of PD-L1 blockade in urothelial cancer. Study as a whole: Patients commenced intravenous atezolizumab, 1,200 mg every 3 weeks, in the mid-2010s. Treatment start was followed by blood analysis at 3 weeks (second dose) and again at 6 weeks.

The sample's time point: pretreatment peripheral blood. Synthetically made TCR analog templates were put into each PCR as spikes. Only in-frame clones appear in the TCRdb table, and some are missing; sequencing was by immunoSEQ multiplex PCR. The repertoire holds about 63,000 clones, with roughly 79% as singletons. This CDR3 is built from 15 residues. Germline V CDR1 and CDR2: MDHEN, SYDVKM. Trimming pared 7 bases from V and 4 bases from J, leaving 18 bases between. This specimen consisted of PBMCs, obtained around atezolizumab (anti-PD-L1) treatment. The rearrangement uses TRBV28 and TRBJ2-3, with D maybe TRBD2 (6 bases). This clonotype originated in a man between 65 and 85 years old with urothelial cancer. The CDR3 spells CASITGGRGPDTQYF. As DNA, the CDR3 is TGTGCCAGCATCACTGGAGGGAGAGGCCCAGATACGCAGTATTTT.